Listed below are T cell receptor beta chains from one sample, sequenced in a study of CD8 T cells in ankylosing spondylitis. TCRdb re-called the 5' RACE reads with MiXCR, one entry per CDR3 protein. The table lists hundreds of thousands of distinct CDR3 sequences, approximately 17% of them singletons. Sequencing was performed on blood, either unsorted or a sorted T cell fraction (not recorded which). The receptor source for this set is a male donor with ankylosing spondylitis. CDR3s include the opening cysteine and the closing phenylalanine or tryptophan. A D gene is named only where the DNA matches it firmly. Only part of the rows carry a size: once, few, many, or a class if the clone is expanded.

j_gene	len	abundance	d_gene	v_gene	CDR3aa	CDR3nt
TRBJ2-3	16	NA	TRBD1	TRBV20-1	CSCSPLDRGSTDTQYF	TGCAGCTGCAGTCCACTTGACAGGGGGAGCACAGATACGCAGTATTTT
TRBJ2-2	17	few	NA	TRBV11-2	CASSLDGKGSPPGELFF	TGTGCCAGCAGCTTAGATGGAAAGGGGAGTCCCCCCGGGGAGCTGTTTTTT
TRBJ1-2	12	NA	NA	TRBV29-1	CSVNPENYGYTF	TGCAGCGTTAATCCAGAGAACTATGGCTACACCTTC
TRBJ1-3	14	NA	NA	TRBV3-1	CASRTSGARNTIYF	TGTGCCAGCAGAACATCCGGGGCCAGAAACACCATATATTTT
TRBJ2-1	15	few	NA	TRBV5-5	CASSLGDGAYNEQFF	TGTGCCAGCAGCTTAGGGGACGGGGCCTACAATGAGCAGTTCTTC
TRBJ2-3	15	few	TRBD2	TRBV28	CASRPSGRAQDTQYF	TGTGCCAGCAGACCGAGCGGGAGGGCCCAAGATACGCAGTATTTT
TRBJ2-5	13	few	NA	TRBV6-1	CASKYGSRETQYF	TGTGCCAGCAAATACGGCTCAAGAGAGACCCAGTACTTC
TRBJ2-2	15	NA	TRBD2	TRBV20-1	CSASLAGFDRGGGVF	TGCAGTGCTAGCTTAGCGGGATTCGACCGGGGAGGGGGAGTTTTT
TRBJ2-1	14	few	TRBD2	TRBV20-1	CSAQTSGSIYEQFF	TGCAGTGCTCAAACTAGCGGGAGTATCTATGAGCAGTTCTTC
TRBJ2-3	17	NA	NA	TRBV5-1	CASAVFFDGPSTDTQYF	TGCGCCAGCGCCGTATTCTTCGACGGTCCCAGCACAGATACGCAGTATTTT
TRBJ2-5	14	few	TRBD1	TRBV11-1	CASSPDRGLETQYF	TGTGCCAGCAGCCCGGACAGGGGTTTGGAGACCCAGTACTTC
TRBJ2-3	15	NA	TRBD2	TRBV2	CASKRTSGGTDTQYF	TGTGCCAGCAAAAGGACTAGCGGGGGCACAGATACGCAGTATTTT
TRBJ2-1	12	NA	TRBD2	TRBV2	CAAGLAHNEQFF	TGTGCCGCCGGACTAGCCCACAATGAGCAGTTCTTC
TRBJ2-4	13	few	NA	TRBV15	CATSRDPELIKYF	TGTGCCACCAGCAGAGATCCCGAGCTAATCAAGTACTTC
TRBJ1-1	16	NA	NA	TRBV3-1	CASSPKSWGIDTEAFF	TGTGCCAGCTCCCCCAAGAGTTGGGGCATCGACACTGAAGCTTTCTTT
TRBJ2-3	14	NA	NA	TRBV13	CASSSQRSRDTQYF	TGTGCCAGCAGCTCCCAGCGGTCGAGGGATACGCAGTATTTT
TRBJ2-5	18	NA	TRBD2	TRBV12-3/TRBV12-4	CASSLAQTSGRRVETQYF	TGTGCCAGCAGTTTAGCACAGACTAGCGGGAGGAGGGTGGAGACCCAGTACTTC
TRBJ1-2	15	NA	NA	TRBV7-9	CASSLAGAVNYGYTF	TGTGCCAGCAGCCTTGCAGGGGCGGTTAACTATGGCTACACCTTC
TRBJ2-4	13	few	NA	TRBV6-2/TRBV6-3	CASSYRRDNIQYF	TGTGCCAGCAGTTATAGAAGGGACAACATTCAGTACTTC
TRBJ2-6	18	NA	TRBD1	TRBV12-3/TRBV12-4	CASSAQGQGAGGANVLTF	TGTGCCAGCTCCGCCCAGGGGCAGGGGGCGGGTGGGGCCAACGTCCTGACTTTC
TRBJ2-1	14	NA	TRBD2	TRBV11-2	CASGGTSGDNEQFF	TGTGCCAGCGGCGGGACTAGCGGAGACAATGAGCAGTTCTTC
TRBJ1-1	14	NA	TRBD1	TRBV30	CAWRPGGFGTEAFF	TGTGCCTGGAGACCAGGGGGGTTCGGCACTGAAGCTTTCTTT
TRBJ2-5	16	NA	NA	TRBV27	CASSLKSSAWGETQYF	TGTGCCAGCAGTTTAAAATCGTCAGCCTGGGGGGAGACCCAGTACTTC
TRBJ1-2	13	few	NA	TRBV14	CASSQTDSYGYTF	TGTGCCAGCAGCCAAACTGACAGCTATGGCTACACCTTC
TRBJ2-7	12	few	NA	TRBV11-2	CASSLDKVQQYF	TGTGCCAGCAGCTTAGACAAGGTTCAGCAGTACTTC
TRBJ2-1	15	many	NA	TRBV7-2	CASSSGSSSYNEQFF	TGTGCCAGCAGCAGCGGGTCGAGCTCCTACAATGAGCAGTTCTTC
TRBJ2-5	14	few	TRBD1	TRBV30	CAWIQQGMGETQYF	TGTGCCTGGATTCAACAGGGGATGGGAGAGACCCAGTACTTC
TRBJ1-5	15	NA	NA	TRBV7-9	CASSFQGGADQPQHF	TGTGCCAGCAGCTTCCAGGGTGGGGCGGATCAGCCCCAGCATTTT
TRBJ2-3	18	NA	TRBD2	TRBV9	CASSTGLAGGLNTDTQYF	TGTGCCAGCAGCACGGGACTAGCGGGAGGGTTAAACACAGATACGCAGTATTTT
TRBJ1-1	16	NA	NA	TRBV9	CASSVASEGLNTEAFF	TGTGCCAGCAGCGTAGCCTCAGAGGGCTTGAACACTGAAGCTTTCTTT
TRBJ2-7	14	NA	TRBD2	TRBV3-1	CASSQGLAGDEQYF	TGTGCCAGCAGCCAAGGACTAGCGGGAGACGAGCAGTACTTC
TRBJ1-4	13	NA	TRBD1	TRBV7-9	CASSQGTVEKLFF	TGTGCCAGCAGCCAGGGGACAGTAGAAAAACTGTTTTTT
TRBJ2-1	19	NA	NA	TRBV18	CASSYRTGGPSGFYNEQFF	TGTGCCAGCTCATACCGTACAGGGGGTCCTAGCGGATTCTACAATGAGCAGTTCTTC
TRBJ1-1	12	NA	NA	TRBV10-3	CAISTTIGEAFF	TGTGCCATCAGTACGACTATAGGTGAAGCTTTCTTT
TRBJ2-3	17	many	NA	TRBV29-1	CSARAIGWRISTDTQYF	TGCAGCGCCAGAGCGATTGGGTGGCGTATAAGCACAGATACGCAGTATTTT
TRBJ2-1	14	many	NA	TRBV12-3/TRBV12-4	CATRGGWAYNEQFF	TGTGCCACCAGGGGGGGTTGGGCCTACAATGAGCAGTTCTTC
TRBJ2-7	18	many	TRBD2	TRBV4-1	CASSPGGLAGGSSYEQYF	TGCGCCAGCAGCCCCGGGGGACTAGCGGGGGGTAGCTCCTACGAGCAGTACTTC
TRBJ2-2	14	few	TRBD1	TRBV3-1	CASSQRGRTGELFF	TGTGCCAGCAGCCAGAGGGGGCGGACCGGGGAGCTGTTTTTT
TRBJ1-4	14	many	NA	TRBV15	CATSRGGTGDKLFF	TGTGCCACCAGCAGAGGGGGAACGGGGGACAAACTGTTTTTT
TRBJ2-7	15	many	NA	TRBV12-3/TRBV12-4	CASSLMAGSSYEQYF	TGTGCCAGCAGTTTAATGGCAGGGAGCTCCTACGAGCAGTACTTC